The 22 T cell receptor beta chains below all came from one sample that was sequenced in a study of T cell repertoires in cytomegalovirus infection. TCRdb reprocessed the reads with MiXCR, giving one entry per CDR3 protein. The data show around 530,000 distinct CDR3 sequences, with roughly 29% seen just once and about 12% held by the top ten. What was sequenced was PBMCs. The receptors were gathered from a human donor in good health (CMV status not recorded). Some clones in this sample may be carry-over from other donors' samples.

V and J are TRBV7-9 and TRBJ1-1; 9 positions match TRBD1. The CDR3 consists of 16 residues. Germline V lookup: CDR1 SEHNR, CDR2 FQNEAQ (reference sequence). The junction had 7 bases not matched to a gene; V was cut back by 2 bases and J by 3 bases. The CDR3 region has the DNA TGTGCCAGCAGCTTAATCACAGGGGGCTACGACACTGAAGCTTTCTTT. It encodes CASSLITGGYDTEAFF.

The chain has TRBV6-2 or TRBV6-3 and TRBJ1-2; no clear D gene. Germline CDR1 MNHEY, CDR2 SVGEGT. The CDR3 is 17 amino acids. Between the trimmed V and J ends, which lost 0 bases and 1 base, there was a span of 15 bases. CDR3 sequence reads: CASSYSIRGAGNYGYTF. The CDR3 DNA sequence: TGTGCCAGCAGTTACTCCATCCGTGGTGCGGGTAACTATGGCTACACCTTC.

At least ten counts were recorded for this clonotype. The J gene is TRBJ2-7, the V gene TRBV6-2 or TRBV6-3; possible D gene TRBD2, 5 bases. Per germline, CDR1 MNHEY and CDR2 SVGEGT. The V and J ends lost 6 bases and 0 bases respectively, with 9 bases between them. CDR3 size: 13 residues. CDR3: CASRDWRSYEQYV. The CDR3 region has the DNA TGTGCCAGCAGGGACTGGCGCTCCTACGAGCAGTACGTC.

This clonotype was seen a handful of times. In DNA form, the CDR3 reads TGTGCCATCAGTGGACTAGCGGGAGGGCACGAGACCCAGTACTTC. This translates into CAISGLAGGHETQYF. This chain connects TRBV10-3 to TRBJ2-5; 14 bases match TRBD2. The CDR3 spans 15 residues. V shed 4 bases, J shed 5 bases, and the junction held 3 bases outside the gene matches. CDR1 and CDR2 from the germline V gene are ENHRY and SYGVKD.

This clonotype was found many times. The CDR3 sequence: CASSPGQPYGYTF. In DNA, the CDR3 is TGTGCCAGCAGCCCGGGACAGCCCTATGGCTACACCTTC. This chain connects TRBV7-2 to TRBJ1-2; 7 bases align to TRBD1. Unmatched junction bases numbered 4, after V lost 5 bases and J lost 4 bases. Germline V CDR1 and CDR2: SGHTA, FQGNSA. The CDR3 totals 13 residues. Variable domain in full (rest from reference TRBV7-2 and TRBJ1-2): GAGVSQSPSNKVTEKGKDVELRCDPISGHTALYWYRQSLGQGLEFLIYFQGNSAPDKSGLPSDRFSAERTGGSVSTLTIQRTQQEDSAVYLCASSPGQPYGYTFGSGTRLTVV.

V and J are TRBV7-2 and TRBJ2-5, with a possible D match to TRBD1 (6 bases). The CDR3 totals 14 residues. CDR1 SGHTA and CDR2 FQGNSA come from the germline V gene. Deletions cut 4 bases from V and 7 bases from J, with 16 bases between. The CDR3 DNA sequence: TGTGCCAGCAGCTCACCCCGACAGGTGGGGACCCAGTACTTC. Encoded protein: CASSSPRQVGTQYF.

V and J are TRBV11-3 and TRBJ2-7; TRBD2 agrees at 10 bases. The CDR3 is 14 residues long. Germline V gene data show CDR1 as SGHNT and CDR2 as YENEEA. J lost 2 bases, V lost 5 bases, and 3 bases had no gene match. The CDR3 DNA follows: TGTGCCAGCAGCGGACTAGCGGACACCTACGAGCAGTACGTC. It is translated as CASSGLADTYEQYV.

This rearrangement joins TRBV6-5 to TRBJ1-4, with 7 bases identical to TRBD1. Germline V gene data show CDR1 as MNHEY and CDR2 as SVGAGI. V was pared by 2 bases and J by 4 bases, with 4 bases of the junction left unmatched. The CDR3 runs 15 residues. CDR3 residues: CASSYGQGDNEKLFF. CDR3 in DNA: TGTGCCAGCAGTTACGGGCAGGGGGATAATGAAAAACTGTTTTTT.

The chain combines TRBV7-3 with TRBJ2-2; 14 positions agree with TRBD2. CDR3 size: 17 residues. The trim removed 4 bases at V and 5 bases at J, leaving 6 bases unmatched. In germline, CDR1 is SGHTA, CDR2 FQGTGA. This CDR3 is CASSSGLAGEGTGELFF. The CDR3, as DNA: TGTGCCAGCAGCTCGGGACTAGCGGGAGAGGGGACCGGGGAGCTGTTTTTT.

CDR3 amino acids: CASSYSIQGQGEKLFF. Written as DNA, the CDR3 is TGTGCCAGCAGTTACTCGATACAAGGACAGGGTGAAAAACTGTTTTTT. V is TRBV6-5 and J is TRBJ1-4; 8 nucleotides align to TRBD1. Unmatched junction bases numbered 7, after V lost 0 bases and J lost 7 bases. The CDR3 loop spans 16 amino acids. The germline gives CDR1 MNHEY, CDR2 SVGAGI.

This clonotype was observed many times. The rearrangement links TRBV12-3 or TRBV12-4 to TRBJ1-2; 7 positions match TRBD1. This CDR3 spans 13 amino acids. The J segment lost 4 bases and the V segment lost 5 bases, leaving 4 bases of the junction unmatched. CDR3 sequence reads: CASSLTGVYGYTF. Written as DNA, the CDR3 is TGTGCCAGCAGTCTCACAGGGGTCTATGGCTACACCTTC.

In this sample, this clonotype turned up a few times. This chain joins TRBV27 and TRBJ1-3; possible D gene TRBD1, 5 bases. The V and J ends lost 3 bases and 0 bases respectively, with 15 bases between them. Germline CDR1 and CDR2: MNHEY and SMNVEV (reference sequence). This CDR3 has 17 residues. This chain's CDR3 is CASSFGTTPSSGNTIYF. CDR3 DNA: TGTGCCAGCAGTTTTGGGACTACACCCAGCTCTGGAAACACCATATATTTT.

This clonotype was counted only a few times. The CDR3 region has the DNA TGCGCCAGCAGCATGACAGGCGGCACCGGGGAGCTGTTTTTT. Translated: CASSMTGGTGELFF. The chain links TRBV5-1 to TRBJ2-2, with TRBD1 as a possible D gene (6 bases). The CDR3 is made up of 14 amino acids. The germline V gene has CDR1 SGHRS and CDR2 YFSETQ. V shed 4 bases and J shed 4 bases, with 11 bases lying between them.

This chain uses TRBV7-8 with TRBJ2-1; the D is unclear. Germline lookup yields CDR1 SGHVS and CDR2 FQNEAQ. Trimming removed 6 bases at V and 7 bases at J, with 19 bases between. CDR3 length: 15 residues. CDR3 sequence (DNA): TGTGCCAGCAGTCATCAGCCGGTTCGGCGAAATGAGCAGTTCTTC. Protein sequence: CASSHQPVRRNEQFF.

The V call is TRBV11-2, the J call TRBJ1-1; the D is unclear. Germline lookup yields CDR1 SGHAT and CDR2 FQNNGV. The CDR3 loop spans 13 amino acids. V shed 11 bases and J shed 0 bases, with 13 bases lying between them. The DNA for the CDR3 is TGTGCCTGTGCACGCAACATGAACACTGAAGCTTTCTTT. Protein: CACARNMNTEAFF. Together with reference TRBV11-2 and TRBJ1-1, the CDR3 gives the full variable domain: EAGVAQSPRYKIIEKRQSVAFWCNPISGHATLYWYQQILGQGPKLLIQFQNNGVVDDSQLPKDRFSAERLKGVDSTLKIQPAKLEDSAVYLCACARNMNTEAFFGQGTRLTVV.

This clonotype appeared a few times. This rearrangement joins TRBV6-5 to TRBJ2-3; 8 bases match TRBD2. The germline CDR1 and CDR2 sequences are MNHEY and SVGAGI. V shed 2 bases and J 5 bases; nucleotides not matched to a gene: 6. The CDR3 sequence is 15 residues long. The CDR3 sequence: CASSYVGGRRDTQYF. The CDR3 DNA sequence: TGTGCCAGCAGTTACGTTGGCGGGAGGAGAGATACGCAGTATTTT.

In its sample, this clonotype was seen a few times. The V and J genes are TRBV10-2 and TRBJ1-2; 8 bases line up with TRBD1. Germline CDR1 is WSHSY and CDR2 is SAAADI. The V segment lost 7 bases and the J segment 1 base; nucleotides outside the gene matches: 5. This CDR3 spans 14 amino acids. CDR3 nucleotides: TGCGCCAGCACCGGGGACAGGAATAACTATGGCTACACCTTC. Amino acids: CASTGDRNNYGYTF.

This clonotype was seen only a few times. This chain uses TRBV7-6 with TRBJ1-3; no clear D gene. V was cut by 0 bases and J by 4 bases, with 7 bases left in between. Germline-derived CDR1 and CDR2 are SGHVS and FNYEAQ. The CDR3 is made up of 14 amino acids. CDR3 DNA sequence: TGTGCCAGCAGCTTAGCGCTTAAGGGAAACACCATATATTTT. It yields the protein CASSLALKGNTIYF. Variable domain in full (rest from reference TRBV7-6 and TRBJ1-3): GAGVSQSPRYKVTKRGQDVALRCDPISGHVSLYWYRQALGQGPEFLTYFNYEAQQDKSGLPNDRFSAERPEGSISTLTIQRTEQRDSAMYRCASSLALKGNTIYFGEGSWLTVV.

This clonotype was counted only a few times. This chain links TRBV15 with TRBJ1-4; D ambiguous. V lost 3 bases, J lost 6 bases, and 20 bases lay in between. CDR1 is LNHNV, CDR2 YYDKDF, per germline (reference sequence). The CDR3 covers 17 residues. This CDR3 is CATSSARRVYRDEKLFF. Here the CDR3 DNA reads TGTGCCACCAGCAGTGCGCGGAGGGTTTATCGGGATGAAAAACTGTTTTTT.

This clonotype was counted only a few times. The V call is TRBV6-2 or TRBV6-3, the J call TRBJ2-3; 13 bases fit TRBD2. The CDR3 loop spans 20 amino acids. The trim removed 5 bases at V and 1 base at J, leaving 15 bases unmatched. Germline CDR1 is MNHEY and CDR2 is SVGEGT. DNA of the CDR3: TGTGCCAGCAGTGGCACAGGACTAGCGGGAGTGACTCCGGGCACAGATACGCAGTATTTT. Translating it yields CASSGTGLAGVTPGTDTQYF.

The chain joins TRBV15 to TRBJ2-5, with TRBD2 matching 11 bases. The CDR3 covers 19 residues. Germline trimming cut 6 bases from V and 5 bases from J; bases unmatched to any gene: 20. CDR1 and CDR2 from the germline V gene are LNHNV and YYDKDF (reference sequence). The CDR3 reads CATSRGGVTSGRKLETQYF. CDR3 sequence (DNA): TGTGCCACCAGTCGAGGAGGGGTAACTAGCGGGAGAAAACTGGAGACCCAGTACTTC.

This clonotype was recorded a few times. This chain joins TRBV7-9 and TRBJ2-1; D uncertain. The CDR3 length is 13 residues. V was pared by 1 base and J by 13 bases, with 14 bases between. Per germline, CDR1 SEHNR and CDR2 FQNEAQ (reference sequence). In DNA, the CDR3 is TGTGCCAGCAGCTTAGACGCGACGGACCCCCAGTTCTTC. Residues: CASSLDATDPQFF. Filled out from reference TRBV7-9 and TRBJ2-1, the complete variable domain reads DTGVSQNPRHKITKRGQNVTFRCDPISEHNRLYWYRQTLGQGPEFLTYFQNEAQLEKSRLLSDRFSAERPKGSFSTLEIQRTEQGDSAMYLCASSLDATDPQFFGPGTRLTVL.